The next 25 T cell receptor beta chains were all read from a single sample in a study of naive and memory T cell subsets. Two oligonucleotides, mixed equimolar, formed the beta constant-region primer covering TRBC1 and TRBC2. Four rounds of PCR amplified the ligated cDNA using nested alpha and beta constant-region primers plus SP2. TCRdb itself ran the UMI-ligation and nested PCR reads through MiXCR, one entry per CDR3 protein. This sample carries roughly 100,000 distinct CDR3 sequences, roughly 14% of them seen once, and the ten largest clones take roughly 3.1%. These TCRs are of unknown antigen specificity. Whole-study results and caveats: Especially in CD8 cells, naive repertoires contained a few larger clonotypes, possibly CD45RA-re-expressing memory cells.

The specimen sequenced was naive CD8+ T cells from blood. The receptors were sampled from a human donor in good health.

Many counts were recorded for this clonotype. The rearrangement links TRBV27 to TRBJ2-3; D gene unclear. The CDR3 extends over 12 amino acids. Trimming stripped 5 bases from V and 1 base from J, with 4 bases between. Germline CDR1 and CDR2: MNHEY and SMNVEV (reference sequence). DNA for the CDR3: TGTGCCAGCAGTCCCGGCACAGATACGCAGTATTTT. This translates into CASSPGTDTQYF.

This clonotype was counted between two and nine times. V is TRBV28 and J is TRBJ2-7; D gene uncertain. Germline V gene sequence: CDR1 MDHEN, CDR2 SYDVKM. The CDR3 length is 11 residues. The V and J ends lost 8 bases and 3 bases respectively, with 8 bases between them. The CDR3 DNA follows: TGTGCCAGCTGTACCGTCTACGAGCAGTACTTC. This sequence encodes CASCTVYEQYF.

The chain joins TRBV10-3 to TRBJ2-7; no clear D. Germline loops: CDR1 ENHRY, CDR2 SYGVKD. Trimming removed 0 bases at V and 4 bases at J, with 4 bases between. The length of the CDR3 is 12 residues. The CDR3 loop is CAISESLYEQYF. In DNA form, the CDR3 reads TGTGCCATCAGTGAGTCGTTGTACGAGCAGTACTTC.

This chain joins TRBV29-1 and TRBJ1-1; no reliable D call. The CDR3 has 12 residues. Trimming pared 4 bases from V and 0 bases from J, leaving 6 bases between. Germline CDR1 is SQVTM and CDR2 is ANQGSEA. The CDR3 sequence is CSVVKMNTEAFF. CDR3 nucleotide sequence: TGCAGCGTTGTCAAAATGAACACTGAAGCTTTCTTT. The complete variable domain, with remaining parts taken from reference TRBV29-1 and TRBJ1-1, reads SAVISQKPSRDICQRGTSLTIQCQVDSQVTMMFWYRQQPGQSLTLIATANQGSEATYESGFVIDKFPISRPNLTFSTLTVSNMSPEDSSIYLCSVVKMNTEAFFGQGTRLTVV.

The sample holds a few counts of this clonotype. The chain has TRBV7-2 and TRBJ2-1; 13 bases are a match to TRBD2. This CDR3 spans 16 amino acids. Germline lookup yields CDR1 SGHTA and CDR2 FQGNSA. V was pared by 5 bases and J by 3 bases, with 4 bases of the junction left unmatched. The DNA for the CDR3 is TGTGCCAGCAGCAGGACTAGCGGGAGTTTCTACAATGAGCAGTTCTTC. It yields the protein CASSRTSGSFYNEQFF.

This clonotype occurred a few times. In nucleotides, the CDR3 is TGTGCCAGCAGTTTACAGGACAGAATAGTCTATAGCAATCAGCCCCAGCATTTT. Translation: CASSLQDRIVYSNQPQHF. V gene TRBV28 combines with J gene TRBJ1-5; tentative D call: TRBD1 (6 bases). V was shortened by 2 bases and J by 0 bases, with 17 bases between the two germline ends. CDR1 and CDR2 (germline): MDHEN, SYDVKM. The CDR3 totals 18 residues.

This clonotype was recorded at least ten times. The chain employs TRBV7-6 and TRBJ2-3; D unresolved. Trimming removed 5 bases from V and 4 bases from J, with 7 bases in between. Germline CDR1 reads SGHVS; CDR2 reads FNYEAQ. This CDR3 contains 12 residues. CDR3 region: CASSPLPDTQYF. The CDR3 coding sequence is TGTGCCAGCAGCCCACTCCCAGATACGCAGTATTTT.

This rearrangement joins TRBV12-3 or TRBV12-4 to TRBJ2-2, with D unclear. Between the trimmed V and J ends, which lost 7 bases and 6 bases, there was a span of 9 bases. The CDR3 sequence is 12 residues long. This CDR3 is CASTEPPGELFF. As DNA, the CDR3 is TGTGCCAGCACAGAGCCGCCCGGGGAGCTGTTTTTT.

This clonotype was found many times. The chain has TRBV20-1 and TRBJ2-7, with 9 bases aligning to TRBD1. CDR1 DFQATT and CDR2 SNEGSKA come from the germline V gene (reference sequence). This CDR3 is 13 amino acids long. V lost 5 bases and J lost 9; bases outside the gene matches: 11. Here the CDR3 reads CSADPGTGTGQYF. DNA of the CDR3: TGCAGTGCTGATCCCGGGACAGGGACAGGGCAGTACTTC.

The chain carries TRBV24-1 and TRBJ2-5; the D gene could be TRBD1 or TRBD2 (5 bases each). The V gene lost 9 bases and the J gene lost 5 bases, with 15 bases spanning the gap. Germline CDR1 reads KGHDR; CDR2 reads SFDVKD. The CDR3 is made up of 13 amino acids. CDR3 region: CATRGQNRETQYF. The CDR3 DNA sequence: TGTGCCACCCGGGGCCAAAACCGGGAGACCCAGTACTTC.

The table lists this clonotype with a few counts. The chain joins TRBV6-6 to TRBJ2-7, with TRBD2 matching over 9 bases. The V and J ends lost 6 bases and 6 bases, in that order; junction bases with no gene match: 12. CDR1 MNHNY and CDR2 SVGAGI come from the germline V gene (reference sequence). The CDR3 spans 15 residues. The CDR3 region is CASSLPGASGTEQYF. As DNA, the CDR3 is TGTGCCAGCAGCCTACCTGGGGCTAGCGGGACCGAGCAGTACTTC.

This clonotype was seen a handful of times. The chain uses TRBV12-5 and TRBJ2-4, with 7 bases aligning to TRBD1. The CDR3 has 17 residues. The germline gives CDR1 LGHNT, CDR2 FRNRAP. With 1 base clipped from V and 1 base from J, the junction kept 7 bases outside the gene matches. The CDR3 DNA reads TGTGCTAGTGGTTTGGATAGACAGGGAATCGCCAAAAACATTCAGTACTTC. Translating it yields CASGLDRQGIAKNIQYF.

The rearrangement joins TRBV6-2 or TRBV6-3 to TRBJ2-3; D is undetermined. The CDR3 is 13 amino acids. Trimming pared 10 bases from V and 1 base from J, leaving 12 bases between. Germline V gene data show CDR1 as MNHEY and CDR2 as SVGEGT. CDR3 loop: CATSLGGTDTQYF. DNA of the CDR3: TGTGCCACCTCCCTTGGGGGCACAGATACGCAGTATTTT.

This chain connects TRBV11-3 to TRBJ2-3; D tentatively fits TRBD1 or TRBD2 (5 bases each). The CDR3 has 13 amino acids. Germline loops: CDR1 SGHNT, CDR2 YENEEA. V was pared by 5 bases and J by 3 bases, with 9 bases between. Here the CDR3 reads CASSKGTTDTQYF. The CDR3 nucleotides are TGTGCCAGCAGCAAAGGGACGACAGATACGCAGTATTTT.

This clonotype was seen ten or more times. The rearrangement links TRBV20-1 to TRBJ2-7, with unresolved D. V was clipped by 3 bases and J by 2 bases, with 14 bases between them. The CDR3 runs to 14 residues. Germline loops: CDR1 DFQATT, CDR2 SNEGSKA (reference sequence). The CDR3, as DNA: TGCAGTGCTAGCAAGGACCACAACCCCTACGAGCAGTACTTC. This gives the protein CSASKDHNPYEQYF.

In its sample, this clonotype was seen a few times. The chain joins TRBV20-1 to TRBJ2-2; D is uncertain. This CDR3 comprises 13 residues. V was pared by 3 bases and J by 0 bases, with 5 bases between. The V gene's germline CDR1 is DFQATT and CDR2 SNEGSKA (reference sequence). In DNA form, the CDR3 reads TGCAGTGCTAGCGGACCGAACACCGGGGAGCTGTTTTTT. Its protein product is CSASGPNTGELFF.

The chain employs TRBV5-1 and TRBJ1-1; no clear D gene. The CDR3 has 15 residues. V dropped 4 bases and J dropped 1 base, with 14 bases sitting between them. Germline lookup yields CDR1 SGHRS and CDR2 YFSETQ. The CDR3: CASSRQEQQNTEAFF. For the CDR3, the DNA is TGCGCCAGCAGCCGACAAGAACAGCAGAACACTGAAGCTTTCTTT.

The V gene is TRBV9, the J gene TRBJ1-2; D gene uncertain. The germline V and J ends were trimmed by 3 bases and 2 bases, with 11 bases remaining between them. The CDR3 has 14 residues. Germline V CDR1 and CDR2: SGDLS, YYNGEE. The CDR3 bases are TGTGCCAGCAGCGATAGGACGTCGAACTATGGCTACACCTTC. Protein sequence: CASSDRTSNYGYTF.

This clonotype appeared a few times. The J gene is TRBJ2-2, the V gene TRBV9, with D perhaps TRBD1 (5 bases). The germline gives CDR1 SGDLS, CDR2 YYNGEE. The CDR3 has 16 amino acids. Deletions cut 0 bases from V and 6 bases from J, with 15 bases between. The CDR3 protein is CASSVVRGPGAGELFF. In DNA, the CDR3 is TGTGCCAGCAGCGTAGTTAGGGGTCCGGGCGCCGGGGAGCTGTTTTTT.

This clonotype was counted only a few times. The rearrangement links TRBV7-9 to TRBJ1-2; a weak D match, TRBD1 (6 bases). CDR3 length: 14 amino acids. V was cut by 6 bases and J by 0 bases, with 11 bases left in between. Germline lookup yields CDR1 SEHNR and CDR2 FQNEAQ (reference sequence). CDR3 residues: CASRTGRSNYGYTF. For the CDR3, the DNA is TGTGCCAGCAGAACAGGGCGATCTAACTATGGCTACACCTTC.

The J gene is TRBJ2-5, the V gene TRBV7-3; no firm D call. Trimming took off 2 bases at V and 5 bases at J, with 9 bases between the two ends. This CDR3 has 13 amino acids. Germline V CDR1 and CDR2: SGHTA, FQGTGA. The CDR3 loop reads CASSLEGMETQYF. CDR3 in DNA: TGTGCCAGCAGCTTAGAAGGGATGGAGACCCAGTACTTC.

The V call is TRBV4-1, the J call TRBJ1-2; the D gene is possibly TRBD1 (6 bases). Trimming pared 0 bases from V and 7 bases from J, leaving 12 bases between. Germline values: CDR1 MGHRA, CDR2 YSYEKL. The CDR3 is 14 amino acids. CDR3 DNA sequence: TGCGCCAGCAGCCAAGAATGGACAGAGGGTGGCTACACCTTC. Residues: CASSQEWTEGGYTF.

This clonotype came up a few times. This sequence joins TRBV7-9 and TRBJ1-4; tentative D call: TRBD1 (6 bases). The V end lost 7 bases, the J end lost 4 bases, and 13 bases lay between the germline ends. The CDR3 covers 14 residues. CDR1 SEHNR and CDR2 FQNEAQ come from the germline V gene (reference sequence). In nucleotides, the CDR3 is TGTGCCAGCACAGACAGGTCCGATAATGAAAAACTGTTTTTT. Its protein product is CASTDRSDNEKLFF.

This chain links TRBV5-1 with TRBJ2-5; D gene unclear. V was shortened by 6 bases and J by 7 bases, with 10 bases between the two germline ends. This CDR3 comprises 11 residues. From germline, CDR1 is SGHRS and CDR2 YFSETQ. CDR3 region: CASIMGGTQYF. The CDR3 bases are TGCGCCAGCATCATGGGTGGGACCCAGTACTTC.

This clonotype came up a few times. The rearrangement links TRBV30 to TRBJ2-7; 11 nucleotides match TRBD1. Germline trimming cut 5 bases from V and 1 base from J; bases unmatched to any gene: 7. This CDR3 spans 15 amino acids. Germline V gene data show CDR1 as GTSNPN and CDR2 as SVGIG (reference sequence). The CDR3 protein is CAWGYGTGGSYEQYF. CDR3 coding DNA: TGTGCCTGGGGTTACGGGACAGGGGGTTCCTACGAGCAGTACTTC.